This T cell receptor (beta chain) was retrieved from a study of Ad26.COV2.S vaccination and SARS-CoV-2 variants (dated by TCRdb to the early 2020s). Describing the broader study: Sequencing of the TCRbeta repertoire served to evaluate the specificity and breadth of SARS-CoV-2-reactive T cell receptors following Ad26.COV2.S vaccination. A total of roughly 32 samples were included in the TCR-sequenced set, comprising around 19 Ad26.COV2.S vaccine recipients, 5 placebo recipients and 8 SARS-CoV-2 convalescent individuals. The study at large found these results: Comparable non-spike TCR breadth was observed between vaccine and placebo recipients, consistent with only spike being contained in the vaccine. Higher spike-specific TCR breadth was observed in Ad26.COV2.S recipients than in placebo recipients (P = 0.0014). The authors noted that total T cell responses may have been underestimated by the TCR breadth and depth analyses. After vaccination, substantial breadth of spike-specific CD8+ and CD4+ T cell responses was reported.

Per the publication, the time point label means: individuals recovered from natural SARS-CoV-2 infection. Trimming takes 1 base from V and 0 bases from J, and the germline ends sit 12 bases apart. According to the germline V gene, CDR1 reads ENHRY and CDR2 reads SYGVKD. The CDR3 runs 16 residues from the cysteine to the phenylalanine. Only the CDR3 portion is preserved as DNA: 48 bases, with reading frame beginning at the first base. TCRbeta CDR3 regions were sequenced with the immunoSEQ Assay. After extraction, genomic DNA underwent amplification by bias-controlled multiplex PCR, followed by high-throughput sequencing. Per the source publication's procedure: To quantify the absolute abundance of every unique TCRbeta CDR3 region, sequences were collapsed and filtered. T cell fraction was estimated by normalization of TCRbeta template counts to usable DNA, with usable DNA being measured through amplification of reference genes present in all nucleated cells. Repertoire TCRs were annotated as SARS-CoV-2-specific when V gene, CDR3 amino acid sequence and J gene were exactly matched to a known reactive TCR set. The reference SARS-CoV-2 TCR set came from MIRA and was filtered for enrichment in COVID-19-positive ImmuneCODE repertoires, removing public or cross-reactive TCRs. Using the MIRA antigens, annotated TCRs were further analysed by specific ORF or by position within an ORF. Breadth was defined as annotated unique rearrangements over total unique productive rearrangements; depth was the summed frequency of those rearrangements. Two-sided Wilcoxon rank-sum tests were used to compare TCR breadth between groups. This is the immuneACCESS table as TCRdb keeps it, with only in-frame sequences that have V and J called. A part of the clones is gone; compared with another copy, unresolved V genes explain less than half, and the rest is unexplained. V and J calls and clone size are those listed in that table; D and trimming were worked out from the DNA. The sample profile shows roughly 100,000 clones; around 81% of them were found once. 15% to 20% of the sample belongs to the ten largest clones.

Points on this clone: Its antigen is not yet known. Base quality data are lacking; no much larger clone is found one base away.

The sequence was collected from a human donor who had recovered from COVID-19. Recombination joined TRBV10-3 with TRBJ1-2, with TRBD1 tentatively as D gene (5 bases match). The sample was peripheral blood, taken after recovery from COVID-19. The DNA sequence is TGTGCCATCAGTGAGTTTGGGGCCGAAGCTAACTATGGCTACACCTTC. This yields the protein CAISEFGAEANYGYTF.